The following is a T cell receptor (beta chain) sequence with its context. Its target is unknown. Its ends do not fully match the called genes, so a read error is possible. There were no participants with HIV treated outside the United States. Prior to DNA extraction, the samples held about 1-11 million cryopreserved PBMC. These data come from a study of long-term antiretroviral therapy in people with HIV. Points from the study as a whole: Controls had broader CDR3 length ranges than HIV repertoires did.

This CDR3 has 14 amino acids. Germline loops: CDR1 SSHAT, CDR2 FNYEAQ (reference sequence). The run of the v3.0 immunoSEQ assay was at survey level. The repertoire was sequenced with immunoSEQ multiplex PCR; TCRdb's copy has only in-frame clones and lacks some. The repertoire holds tens of thousands of clones, with roughly 88% as singletons. This sequence originates from a man between 18 and 29 years old with HIV. This chain uses TRBV7-7 with TRBJ2-2; 7 positions match TRBD2. The starting material was unsorted PBMCs, obtained 0.8 years before starting antiretroviral therapy. CDR3 sequence (DNA): TGTGCTAGCAGCTCTCGGACGGGGGGCGGGGAGCTGTTTTTT. Protein product: CASSSRTGGGELFF. Full variable domain (missing parts from reference TRBV7-7 and TRBJ2-2): GAGVSQSPRYKVTKRGQDVTLRCDPISSHATLYWYQQALGQGPEFLTYFNYEAQPDKSGLPSDRFSAERPEGSISTLTIQRTEQRDSAMYRCASSSRTGGGELFFGEGSRLTVL.